The 23 T cell receptor beta chains below were found in one sample sequenced in a study of blood T cells in healthy people across ages. For the second PCR, which ran for about 7 to 12 cycles, a sample-barcoded 5' primer and a J-beta primer mix were used. TCRdb re-called the 5' RACE reads through MiXCR, storing one row per CDR3 protein. This table holds 1.5 million to 2 million distinct CDR3 sequences, just under 50% found once. Material: blood. The receptors derive from a woman aged 35 to 49 in good health.

The table lists this clonotype with a few counts. J is TRBJ2-6 and V is TRBV5-1, with D possibly matching TRBD2 (6 bases). Trimming removed 5 bases at V and 4 bases at J, with 19 bases between. The germline V gene encodes CDR1 SGHRS and CDR2 YFSETQ. The CDR3 covers 17 residues. The CDR3: CASRESNKGGGANVLTF. The CDR3 coding sequence is TGCGCCAGCAGGGAATCAAACAAAGGAGGGGGGGCCAACGTCCTGACTTTC.

The rearrangement uses TRBV15 and TRBJ2-7; perhaps D is TRBD1 or TRBD2 (5 bases each). With 0 bases removed from V and 4 bases from J, the gap between germline ends came to 10 bases. The V gene's germline CDR1 is LNHNV and CDR2 YYDKDF (reference sequence). The CDR3 totals 14 residues. The CDR3 sequence is CATSRDRGVYEQYF. For the CDR3, the DNA is TGTGCCACCAGCAGAGATAGGGGAGTATACGAGCAGTACTTC.

The V and J genes are TRBV7-9 and TRBJ2-3, with 8 bases aligning to TRBD2. The CDR3 is 17 amino acids. Per germline, CDR1 SEHNR and CDR2 FQNEAQ (reference sequence). J lost 6 bases, V lost 3 bases, and 14 bases had no gene match. The CDR3 sequence is CASSFIRGGHRSDTQYF. In DNA, the CDR3 is TGTGCCAGCAGCTTTATTCGGGGGGGCCATAGATCCGATACGCAGTATTTT.

The CDR3 DNA is TGTGCCAGCAGCCGAATCCCCAGTGGGAGGGGGGGAAGGAACACTGAAGCTTTCTTT. Its protein product is CASSRIPSGRGGRNTEAFF. The genes are TRBV7-2 and TRBJ1-1, with D perhaps matching TRBD1 (6 bases). Deletions cut 5 bases from V and 1 base from J, with 26 bases between. Germline-derived CDR1 and CDR2 are SGHTA and FQGNSA. The CDR3 runs to 19 residues.

The chain couples TRBV6-6 to TRBJ1-2; no firm D call. This CDR3 region has 12 residues. The V gene's germline CDR1 is MNHNY and CDR2 SVGAGI (reference sequence). V was pared by 5 bases and J by 3 bases, with 7 bases between. The chain's CDR3 is CASSDLYYGYTF. DNA of the CDR3: TGTGCCAGCAGTGATTTGTACTATGGCTACACCTTC.

The genes are TRBV4-1 and TRBJ2-2, with 15 nucleotides matching TRBD2. Germline V gene data show CDR1 as MGHRA and CDR2 as YSYEKL. The CDR3 length is 19 residues. The J segment lost 4 bases and the V segment lost 2 bases, leaving 8 bases of the junction unmatched. As DNA, the CDR3 is TGCGCCAGCAGCCAATCCGGACTAGCGGGGGGGCCTGGCACCGGGGAGCTGTTTTTT. The encoded protein is CASSQSGLAGGPGTGELFF.

This clonotype was picked up a small number of times. This sequence joins TRBV12-3 or TRBV12-4 and TRBJ1-1; D is uncertain. This CDR3 spans 17 amino acids. With 2 bases removed from V and 2 bases from J, the gap between germline ends came to 18 bases. The CDR3 sequence is CASSLTMGQVLNTEAFF. In nucleotides, the CDR3 is TGTGCCAGCAGTTTAACAATGGGTCAAGTCCTTAACACTGAAGCTTTCTTT.

This clonotype was detected only a few times. The rearrangement uses TRBV6-2 or TRBV6-3 and TRBJ2-7, with D possibly matching TRBD1 (6 bases). The CDR3 has 11 amino acids. Trimming cost V 10 bases and J 2 bases, with 9 bases left between them. CDR1 is MNHEY, CDR2 SVGEGT, per germline. The CDR3 loop reads CATGQTYEQYF. CDR3 in DNA: TGTGCCACCGGACAGACCTACGAGCAGTACTTC.

This clonotype was seen more than once but under ten times. The genes are TRBV7-2 and TRBJ2-3; no definite D call. CDR1 is SGHTA, CDR2 FQGNSA, per germline. CDR3 length: 14 amino acids. The V end lost 1 base, the J end lost 5 bases, and 10 bases lay between the germline ends. The CDR3 sequence is CASSLVGVIDTQYF. The CDR3 DNA reads TGTGCCAGCAGCTTAGTAGGTGTGATAGATACGCAGTATTTT. The entire variable domain, with the rest obtained from reference TRBV7-2 and TRBJ2-3, is as follows: GAGVSQSPSNKVTEKGKDVELRCDPISGHTALYWYRQSLGQGLEFLIYFQGNSAPDKSGLPSDRFSAERTGGSVSTLTIQRTQQEDSAVYLCASSLVGVIDTQYFGPGTRLTVL.

This clonotype was counted between two and nine times. This sequence joins TRBV24-1 and TRBJ2-1; D tentatively fits TRBD1 or TRBD2 (6 bases each). Per germline, CDR1 KGHDR and CDR2 SFDVKD. CDR3 size: 15 residues. V was pared by 7 bases and J by 7 bases, with 19 bases between. The CDR3 region is CATRNTRGPGNEQFF. DNA of the CDR3: TGTGCCACCAGAAATACTCGGGGGCCGGGGAATGAGCAGTTCTTC.

The J gene is TRBJ1-2, the V gene TRBV20-1, with a tentative D call TRBD1 (5 bases). Trimming pared 4 bases from V and 1 base from J, leaving 10 bases between. The germline V gene encodes CDR1 DFQATT and CDR2 SNEGSKA (reference sequence). The CDR3 consists of 13 residues. CDR3: CSAKPDNNYGYTF. CDR3 in DNA: TGCAGTGCTAAACCGGACAATAACTATGGCTACACCTTC.

This clonotype was counted only a few times. The chain has TRBV11-2 and TRBJ2-3; 9 bases agree with TRBD1. J was trimmed by 6 bases and V by 5 bases; bases with no gene match: 6. The CDR3 spans 14 residues. Germline CDR1 reads SGHAT; CDR2 reads FQNNGV. The CDR3 spells CASSLRTGVDTQYF. The CDR3 DNA follows: TGTGCCAGCAGCCTCCGGACAGGGGTGGATACGCAGTATTTT.

This clonotype was recorded once. The chain combines TRBV3-1 with TRBJ2-5; the D is unclear. Trimming removed 8 bases from V and 0 bases from J, with 10 bases in between. There are 13 residues in the CDR3. Germline CDR1 reads LGHDT; CDR2 reads YNNKEL (reference sequence). The DNA of the CDR3 is TGTGCCAGCCTTGGGCCGAACCAAGAGACCCAGTACTTC. Protein: CASLGPNQETQYF.

This clonotype was observed a few times. The rearrangement links TRBV5-1 to TRBJ2-1; no definite D call. From germline, CDR1 is SGHRS and CDR2 YFSETQ. The CDR3 contains 14 residues. Trimming removed 0 bases at V and 2 bases at J, with 6 bases between. CDR3 coding DNA: TGCGCCAGCAGCTTGGAGTCAGCCTACAATGAGCAGTTCTTC. It yields the protein CASSLESAYNEQFF.

V is TRBV28 and J is TRBJ2-7; D possibly corresponds to TRBD2 (5 bases). The CDR3 spans 13 residues. The V end lost 5 bases, the J end lost 7 bases, and 15 bases lay between the germline ends. The germline V gene encodes CDR1 MDHEN and CDR2 SYDVKM. The CDR3 sequence: CASSPHGVREQYF. CDR3 sequence (DNA): TGTGCCAGCAGTCCACACGGGGTGAGGGAGCAGTACTTC.

The chain carries TRBV5-4 and TRBJ2-3, with D perhaps matching TRBD2 (5 bases). The germline V gene encodes CDR1 SGHNT and CDR2 YYREEE (reference sequence). Deletions cut 3 bases from V and 5 bases from J, with 13 bases between. This CDR3 has 14 amino acids. The CDR3 sequence is CASSSWTSGDTQYF. The CDR3 DNA reads as TGTGCCAGCAGCTCCTGGACCAGCGGAGATACGCAGTATTTT.

The V call is TRBV4-2, the J call TRBJ2-5; 10 bases match TRBD2. Trimming at V came to 1 base and at J to 11 bases, leaving 13 bases not matched to a gene. The CDR3 sequence is 16 residues long. CDR1 is LGHNA, CDR2 YNFKEQ, per germline. CDR3: CASSQGTSGTRNEQYF. In nucleotides, the CDR3 is TGTGCCAGCAGCCAAGGGACTAGCGGAACTCGCAATGAGCAGTACTTC.

V usage is TRBV4-3 and J usage is TRBJ2-1; tentative D call: TRBD2 (5 bases). V was pared by 0 bases and J by 8 bases, with 14 bases between. Germline V gene sequence: CDR1 LGHNA, CDR2 YSLEER. The CDR3 extends over 15 amino acids. In DNA form, the CDR3 reads TGCGCCAGCAGCCAAGATTCCTCTAGCTTCGATGAGCAGTTCTTC. Amino acid sequence: CASSQDSSSFDEQFF.

This clonotype came up a few times. A read error may account for a junction end that differs from germline. V usage is TRBV7-7 and J usage is TRBJ2-5, with 7 bases identical to TRBD1. Germline assignment: CDR1 SSHAT and CDR2 FNYEAQ (reference sequence). The CDR3 runs 15 residues. The CDR3: CASSLAPNRGETQYF. The CDR3 DNA reads TGTGCTAGCAGCTTAGCCCCTAACAGGGGTGAGACCCAGTACTTC.

This clonotype was counted once. The CDR3 sequence: CASRGLAGASTYNEQFF. CDR3 sequence (DNA): TGTGCCAGCAGGGGACTAGCGGGGGCCTCCACCTACAATGAGCAGTTCTTC. The chain uses TRBV6-2 or TRBV6-3 and TRBJ2-1, with TRBD2 matching over 14 bases. The CDR3 has 17 amino acids. Trimming cost V 6 bases and J 2 bases; bases outside gene matches: 6. Germline lookup yields CDR1 MNHEY and CDR2 SVGEGT.

V usage is TRBV20-1 and J usage is TRBJ2-5; the D gene is possibly TRBD1 (5 bases). CDR3 length equals 12 residues. The ends were cut back, 6 bases at V and 5 bases at J, with 13 bases in the middle. The germline V gene encodes CDR1 DFQATT and CDR2 SNEGSKA (reference sequence). CDR3 region: CSAIGVGETQYF. The CDR3 region has the DNA TGCAGTGCGATAGGGGTTGGGGAGACCCAGTACTTC.

This clonotype was observed a handful of times. The J gene is TRBJ2-3, the V gene TRBV20-1; tentatively, D is TRBD1 (6 bases). Trimming pared 1 base from V and 0 bases from J, leaving 11 bases between. Germline values: CDR1 DFQATT, CDR2 SNEGSKA (reference sequence). CDR3 size: 15 residues. The DNA for the CDR3 is TGCAGTGCTAGAGCCTTACAGGGCAGCACAGATACGCAGTATTTT. Its protein product is CSARALQGSTDTQYF.

This clonotype was counted a few times. V usage is TRBV6-1 and J usage is TRBJ1-2, with D possibly TRBD1 on 5 matching bases. V lost 6 bases, J lost 2 bases, and 13 bases lay in between. Germline V CDR1 and CDR2: MNHNS, SASEGT. The CDR3 is 14 amino acids. The CDR3 loop reads CASRADNPNYGYTF. DNA for the CDR3: TGTGCCAGCAGAGCGGACAATCCGAACTATGGCTACACCTTC.